What follows is one T cell receptor beta chain and its context. The data were taken from a study of cytomegalovirus exposure and HLA in healthy donors. The CDR3 is 15 amino acids. Trimming took 0 bases from V and 9 from J; bases not matched to a gene: 8. The germline gives CDR1 MNHNS, CDR2 SASEGT. Assay used: immunoSEQ multiplex PCR; TCRdb lists only in-frame clones, some missing. The sample has under 150,000 clones, around 87% seen once; the top ten hold around 10%. This clonotype originated in a man aged 18 to 30 in good health and CMV-seropositive. Sequencing was performed on PBMCs. The chain joins TRBV6-1 to TRBJ1-5; 7 nucleotides match TRBD1. The CDR3 bases are TGTGCCAGCAGTGAAGCGCTGACAGGGCTAAGGCCCCAGCATTTT. Residues: CASSEALTGLRPQHF.